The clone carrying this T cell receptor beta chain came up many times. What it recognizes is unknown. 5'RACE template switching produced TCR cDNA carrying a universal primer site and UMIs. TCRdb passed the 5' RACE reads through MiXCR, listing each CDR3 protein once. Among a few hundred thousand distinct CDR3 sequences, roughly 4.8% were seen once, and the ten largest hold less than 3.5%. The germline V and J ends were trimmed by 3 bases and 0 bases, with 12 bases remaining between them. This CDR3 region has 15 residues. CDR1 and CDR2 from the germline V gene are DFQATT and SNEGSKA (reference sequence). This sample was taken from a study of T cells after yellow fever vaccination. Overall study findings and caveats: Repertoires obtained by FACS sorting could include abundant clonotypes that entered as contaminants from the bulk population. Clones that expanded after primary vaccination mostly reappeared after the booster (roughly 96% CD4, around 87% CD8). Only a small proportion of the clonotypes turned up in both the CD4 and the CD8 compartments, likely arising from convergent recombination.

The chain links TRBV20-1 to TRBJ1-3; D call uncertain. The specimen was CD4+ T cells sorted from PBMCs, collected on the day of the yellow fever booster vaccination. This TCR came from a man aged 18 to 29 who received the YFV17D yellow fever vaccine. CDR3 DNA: TGCAGTGCTAGCGGCAGCCCGGGCTCTGGAAACACCATATATTTT. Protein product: CSASGSPGSGNTIYF.